This entry describes one T cell receptor (beta chain). Its antigen remains unidentified. The authors ran a second PCR of about 6 to 11 cycles using a sample-barcoded 5' primer and a J-beta primer mix. A 12-random-nucleotide template-switch adaptor tagged each cDNA molecule. Via MiXCR, TCRdb re-called the 5' RACE reads, giving one row per CDR3 protein. The sample shows 1.8 million or so distinct CDR3 sequences, 35% to 50% of them seen only once. This CDR3 comprises 12 residues. V was clipped by 5 bases and J by 4 bases, with 7 bases between them. Germline V gives CDR1 SGHTA, CDR2 FQGNSA. The record originates from a study of blood T cells in healthy people across ages. Study-wide points: Calculation of diversity from one million T cells yielded estimates considered to be underestimates. Older individuals had lower TCR beta diversity per million T cells (the decline was roughly linear).

Sequences were obtained from blood. The chain joins TRBV7-2 to TRBJ2-3; D call uncertain. The TCR sequence derives from a human donor in good health. CDR3 DNA sequence: TGTGCCAGCAGCAACGTACCAGATACGCAGTATTTT. Its protein is CASSNVPDTQYF.